This is a list of T cell receptor beta chains from one sample in a study of T cell clusters in autoimmune cytopenias. From the multiplex PCR reads, TCRdb lists one entry per CDR3 protein and no DNA. The sample has about 8,400 distinct CDR3 sequences. Sequenced material: peripheral blood. The receptors here all came from a human donor with an autoimmune cytopenia or autoimmune hepatitis (not recorded which). The CDR3 runs from the conserved cysteine through the conserved F or W. The order of the fields is V gene, CDR3 length, clone size, J gene, CDR3 protein. Size values are once, few and many counts, or a class for expanded clones, and some rows have none.

TRBV15	15	-	TRBJ2-1	CATSSPRLLNNEQFF
TRBV5-6	12	medium-sized	TRBJ1-5	CASSSANQPQHF
TRBV7-6	16	medium-sized	TRBJ2-2	CASSLLLAGGTGELFF
TRBV20-1	13	medium-sized	TRBJ1-2	CSADLKPGYGYTF
TRBV20-1	14	-	TRBJ2-2	CSAREGSSNGELFF
TRBV10-3	13	-	TRBJ1-5	CAISGQGDQPQHF
TRBV12-3/TRBV12-4	15	-	TRBJ2-5	CASSSPQEREETQYF
TRBV19	14	-	TRBJ2-1	CASSIAYRGNEQFF
TRBV20-1	14	-	TRBJ2-7	CSARPGTGGYEQYF
TRBV6-6	14	medium-sized	TRBJ1-5	CASSYDTSNQPQHF
TRBV6-6	14	-	TRBJ1-2	CASSFPTGGRGYTF
TRBV2	13	-	TRBJ2-7	CANADRSSYEQYF
TRBV6-5	13	-	TRBJ1-1	CASGRGQNTEAFF
TRBV10-3	15	-	TRBJ1-2	CAISVRGPGDYGYTF
TRBV27	15	medium-sized	TRBJ1-6	CASSKGTGGNSPLHF
TRBV19	13	-	TRBJ2-7	CASRGTRTYEQYF
TRBV30	14	-	TRBJ2-3	CAWLAVSSTDTQYF
TRBV13	15	-	TRBJ1-4	CASSFSGGTNEKLFF
TRBV24-1	16	-	TRBJ2-1	CATSEGSGYSYNEQFF
TRBV7-9	19	medium-sized	TRBJ2-1	CASSNTGTSRRSSYNEQFF
TRBV5-1	15	-	TRBJ1-6	CASSLIGDRNSPLHF
TRBV4-1	17	-	TRBJ1-5	CASSQEASGYSNQPQHF
TRBV6-1	13	medium-sized	TRBJ1-2	CASSEKAGYGYTF
TRBV20-1	15	medium-sized	TRBJ1-6	CSARPPDRVHSPLHF
TRBV23-1	14	-	TRBJ1-6	CASSRGQNNSPLHF
TRBV6-5	13	-	TRBJ1-2	CASSYMGAGGYTF
TRBV6-5	15	-	TRBJ1-2	CASSYSLKGEYGYTF
TRBV5-4	15	medium-sized	TRBJ2-1	CASSSGTNPPDEQFF
TRBV15	16	-	TRBJ2-3	CATSRRTGSSTDTQYF
TRBV5-4	15	-	TRBJ2-2	CASSIRDTVTGELFF
TRBV20-1	13	medium-sized	TRBJ1-2	CSARGWQDNGYTF
TRBV5-1	15	-	TRBJ2-6	CASSVISGGANVLTF
TRBV10-3	14	-	TRBJ1-2	CAISETGTASGYTF
TRBV7-6	16	medium-sized	TRBJ2-3	CASSLGQTGSTDTQYF
TRBV7-9	12	-	TRBJ1-1	CASSWEATEAFF
TRBV18	13	-	TRBJ2-7	CASSPPGRDEQYF
TRBV24-1	16	-	TRBJ2-2	CATSDSAGSFTGELFF
TRBV5-6	14	medium-sized	TRBJ1-2	CASSLSRPYPLYTF
TRBV27	13	medium-sized	TRBJ2-7	CASRQTSLYEQYF
TRBV6-5	16	medium-sized	TRBJ1-2	CASRPGQGLRNYGYTF
TRBV29-1	14	-	TRBJ2-3	CSVEGQVNTDTQYF
TRBV6-1	15	medium-sized	TRBJ1-5	CASRDAQGVAQPQHF
TRBV6-5	12	medium-sized	TRBJ1-1	CASSSGNTEAFF